This T cell receptor (beta chain) originates from a study of T cells in Graves' hyperthyroidism and ophthalmopathy. Notes on this clonotype: This clone may be a read error of a much larger clone one base away.

RNA transcripts gave rise to amplified TCR beta CDR3 regions. HTBI primers were the set used in a first-round RT-PCR of the TCR CDR3. TCRdb fed the multiplex PCR reads into MiXCR, producing one record per CDR3 protein. The sample holds approximately 560,000 distinct CDR3 sequences, about half seen once. Germline V gene data show CDR1 as SNHLY and CDR2 as FYNNEI. The CDR3 runs 14 residues. Deletions cut 6 bases from V and 5 bases from J, with 16 bases between. It was considered stable Graves' hyperthyroidism when ophthalmopathy did not progress within 18 months. Aged 18 to 65, the patients had hyperthyroidism that was newly diagnosed and had lasted under 2 months. Lactation, pregnancy, other autoimmune disease or uncontrolled infection excluded patients.

Sequenced: peripheral blood or thyroid tissue (not recorded which). The chain uses TRBV2 and TRBJ2-5, with a possible D match to TRBD2 (6 bases). The receptor was derived from a woman aged 18-29 years with Graves' hyperthyroidism. The CDR3 here is CASSEEGLMETQYF. The CDR3 nucleotides read TGTGCCAGCAGCGAGGAGGGCCTTATGGAGACCCAGTACTTC.